The clone carrying this TCR beta chain has a handful of counts. The V gene end was trimmed by 6 bases and the J gene end by 5 bases; junction bases not matched to a gene: 16. CDR1 SQVTM and CDR2 ANQGSEA come from the germline V gene. The CDR3 has 16 amino acids. These data come from a study of blood T cell repertoires in COVID-19. Study-level background: Spain, Italy and the United States supplied samples that represented acute and convalescent COVID-19. T cells, B-cell-depleted T cells, or PBMCs supplied cDNA or gDNA.

Original methodology: Amplification of reference gene primers provided the estimated nucleated cell counts. The assay was immunoSEQ multiplex PCR, and TCRdb's table has in-frame clones only and misses some. V and J calls and clone size are as listed in that table; D and trimming were resolved from the DNA. The table shows under 250,000 clones, with around 80% occurring only once. What was sequenced was peripheral blood. The source is a man aged 35 to 55 with acute or convalescent COVID-19. The V call is TRBV29-1, the J call TRBJ1-1, with 9 bases that match TRBD1. CDR3 sequence reads: CSVGDTGGAPGTEAFF. CDR3 bases: TGCAGCGTAGGGGACACAGGGGGCGCGCCGGGAACTGAAGCTTTCTTT.